The 8 T cell receptor beta chains in this list originate from one sample, sequenced in a study of blood T cell repertoires in COVID-19. Repertoires were generated with immunoSEQ multiplex PCR, while TCRdb's copy carries only in-frame clones and drops some. The repertoire holds 200,000 to 300,000 clones, about 80% seen once, with about 9.5% in the top ten. Sequences were obtained from peripheral blood. These receptor sequences come from a woman at least 80 years old with acute or convalescent COVID-19.

The CDR3, as DNA: TGTGCCATCAGCCCGGGACAGCCCTATGGCTACACCTTC. It encodes CAISPGQPYGYTF. The chain recombines TRBV10-3 with TRBJ1-2, with 7 bases aligning to TRBD1. Trimming cost V 6 bases and J 4 bases; bases outside gene matches: 5. The length of the CDR3 is 13 residues. Germline values: CDR1 ENHRY, CDR2 SYGVKD.

The genes are TRBV2 and TRBJ1-5; the match to TRBD1 covers 8 bases. Germline trimming cut 5 bases from V and 1 base from J; bases unmatched to any gene: 10. Per the germline V gene, CDR1 is SNHLY and CDR2 is FYNNEI. The CDR3 covers 17 residues. The CDR3: CASSPTGGWGSNQPQHF. The CDR3 DNA reads TGTGCCAGCAGTCCTACAGGGGGTTGGGGCAGCAATCAGCCCCAGCATTTT.

The V and J genes are TRBV20-1 and TRBJ1-5; perhaps TRBD1 as D (6 bases). V lost 3 bases to trimming and J lost 7 bases, with 13 bases between them. The CDR3 has 13 residues. Germline CDR1 is DFQATT and CDR2 is SNEGSKA (reference sequence). The DNA for the CDR3 is TGCAGTGCTAGTAGGTCAGGACAGCAGCCCCAGCATTTT. Translation gives CSASRSGQQPQHF.

The CDR3 sequence: CASSFQGAAYNSPLHF. The CDR3 DNA reads TGCGCCAGCAGCTTTCAGGGGGCAGCCTATAATTCACCCCTCCACTTT. The rearrangement uses TRBV5-1 and TRBJ1-6; the match to TRBD1 covers 8 bases. The ends lost 2 bases at V and 2 bases at J; junction bases unmatched: 3. The CDR3 length is 16 residues. Germline CDR1 is SGHRS and CDR2 is YFSETQ.

The rearrangement joins TRBV4-1 to TRBJ2-1; 9 bases are shared with TRBD2. The germline gives CDR1 MGHRA, CDR2 YSYEKL. The CDR3 runs 17 residues. V dropped 0 bases and J dropped 5; count of bases not matched to a gene: 8. This chain's CDR3 is CASSQDEGRGGHNEQFF. In DNA form, the CDR3 reads TGCGCCAGCAGCCAAGATGAGGGGCGGGGGGGCCACAATGAGCAGTTCTTC.

The chain uses TRBV9 and TRBJ1-2, with 10 positions matching TRBD1. The V gene's germline CDR1 is SGDLS and CDR2 YYNGEE. The CDR3 has 15 amino acids. V trimming: 4 bases; J trimming: 3 bases; junction bases outside the gene matches: 6. CDR3 in DNA: TGTGCCAGCAGCCCTGACGGGACAGGGGACTATGGCTACACCTTC. Translation gives CASSPDGTGDYGYTF.

This clone was picked up a small number of times. This chain uses TRBV7-6 with TRBJ2-5; possibly TRBD2 for D (6 bases). In germline, CDR1 is SGHVS, CDR2 FNYEAQ. The CDR3 covers 15 residues. Trimming took off 5 bases at V and 2 bases at J, with 15 bases between the two ends. The DNA for the CDR3 is TGTGCCAGCAGCCGGGACTTCCTCAGGCAAGAGACCCAGTACTTC. Translation: CASSRDFLRQETQYF.

The rearrangement joins TRBV7-3 to TRBJ2-2, with TRBD2 matching over 7 bases. After removal of 8 bases from V and 2 bases from J, the junction contained 5 bases not matched to a gene. CDR1 and CDR2 from the germline V gene are SGHTA and FQGTGA. This CDR3 has 14 residues. The CDR3 DNA is TGTGCCAGCGGAACTAGCGTAAACACCGGGGAGCTGTTTTTT. As protein: CASGTSVNTGELFF.